Following are 9 T cell receptor beta chains from one sample sequenced in a study of Ad26.COV2.S vaccination and SARS-CoV-2 variants. TCRdb keeps only in-frame clones here, not all; method: immunoSEQ multiplex PCR. The data hold roughly 420,000 clones, with roughly 90% observed a single time. The sample's treatment: 19 received Ad26.COV2.S at low or high dose, single or two shots; about 5 received placebo; per-sample allocation not given. Samples analyzed were those drawn on day 63 after the first vaccine or placebo injection. Specimen: peripheral blood, collected in a trial of Ad26.COV2.S vaccine versus placebo. The receptor set was obtained from a person aged 18-60 years who received the Ad26.COV2.S COVID-19 vaccine or a placebo.

This clone was seen more than once but under ten times. The chain links TRBV7-3 to TRBJ2-3; 9 bases are a match to TRBD1. Unmatched junction bases numbered 3, after V lost 2 bases and J lost 3 bases. Germline assignment: CDR1 SGHTA and CDR2 FQGTGA. The CDR3 length is 15 residues. The CDR3 sequence is CASSLYDRGTDTQYF. Here the CDR3 DNA reads TGTGCCAGCAGCTTATATGACAGGGGGACAGATACGCAGTATTTT.

The chain links TRBV19 to TRBJ2-7; TRBD1 agrees at 11 bases. The trim removed 2 bases at V and 7 bases at J, leaving 4 bases unmatched. Germline V gene sequence: CDR1 LNHDA, CDR2 SQIVND (reference sequence). The CDR3 runs 14 residues. The CDR3: CASSIRTGGGEQYF. In DNA, the CDR3 is TGTGCCAGTAGTATACGGACAGGGGGCGGGGAGCAGTACTTC.

This chain connects TRBV7-2 to TRBJ2-5; 8 positions match TRBD2. The V segment lost 4 bases and the J segment 5 bases; nucleotides outside the gene matches: 9. The germline CDR1 and CDR2 sequences are SGHTA and FQGNSA. CDR3 length equals 15 residues. The CDR3 spells CASSSSGGLWETQYF. The CDR3 bases are TGTGCCAGCAGCTCATCGGGGGGGCTATGGGAGACCCAGTACTTC.

This chain links TRBV7-9 with TRBJ2-7; D is ambiguous. The CDR3 spans 14 residues. Trimming cost V 8 bases and J 4 bases, with 18 bases left between them. Looked up from germline, CDR1 is SEHNR and CDR2 is FQNEAQ (reference sequence). The CDR3 region has the DNA TGTGCCAGCTCAACCACCCGGGTGCGTTACGAGCAGTACTTC. Translating it yields CASSTTRVRYEQYF. Complete variable domain (other parts from reference TRBV7-9 and TRBJ2-7): DTGVSQNPRHKITKRGQNVTFRCDPISEHNRLYWYRQTLGQGPEFLTYFQNEAQLEKSRLLSDRFSAERPKGSFSTLEIQRTEQGDSAMYLCASSTTRVRYEQYFGPGTRLTVT.

The chain carries TRBV9 and TRBJ2-6; 9 nucleotides line up with TRBD1. This CDR3 is built from 17 residues. In germline, CDR1 is SGDLS, CDR2 YYNGEE. J gave up 2 bases and V 6 bases, and 9 bases lay outside the gene matches. The DNA for the CDR3 is TGTGCCAGCACGGTAGGGACAGGGATAACTGGGGCCAACGTCCTGACTTTC. This gives the protein CASTVGTGITGANVLTF.

The genes are TRBV3-1 (or the pseudogene TRBV3-2) and TRBJ1-1, with 9 bases matching TRBD1. This CDR3 region has 14 residues. Unmatched junction bases numbered 3, after V lost 2 bases and J lost 5 bases. CDR1 LGHDT and CDR2 YNNKEL come from the germline V gene (reference sequence). The CDR3 DNA sequence: TGTGCCAGCAGCCAAACAGGGGGCATTACTGAAGCTTTCTTT. This codes for CASSQTGGITEAFF.

The J gene is TRBJ2-1, the V gene TRBV6-2 or TRBV6-3; D perhaps matches TRBD2 (6 bases). The V gene lost 6 bases and the J gene lost 13 bases, with 19 bases spanning the gap. The CDR3 length is 13 residues. Looked up from germline, CDR1 is MNHEY and CDR2 is SVGEGT. CDR3 region: CASSLGRERAQFF. The CDR3 bases are TGTGCCAGCAGCCTAGGGCGGGAACGTGCCCAGTTCTTC.

This chain connects TRBV4-3 to TRBJ1-2, with no clear D. Germline lookup yields CDR1 LGHNA and CDR2 YSLEER. The CDR3 sequence is 15 residues long. V was shortened by 1 base and J by 3 bases, with 12 bases between the two germline ends. CDR3 protein: CASSQVVTRYYGYTF. The CDR3 DNA reads as TGCGCCAGCAGCCAAGTAGTGACAAGATACTATGGCTACACCTTC.

This clone was recorded a few times. This sample includes further DNA sequences coding for the same CDR3. This chain joins TRBV10-2 and TRBJ1-2; no firm D call. The CDR3 contains 12 residues. CDR1 and CDR2 (germline): WSHSY, SAAADI. Trimming removed 4 bases from V and 1 base from J, with 4 bases in between. CDR3 protein: CASSAGNYGYTF. The CDR3, as DNA: TGCGCCAGCAGTGCGGGTAACTATGGCTACACCTTC.